This T cell receptor (beta chain) was obtained from a study of shared clonotypes between healthy human individuals. The V segment lost 6 bases and the J segment 5 bases; nucleotides outside the gene matches: 9. CDR1 and CDR2 from the germline V gene are SEHNR and FQNEAQ (reference sequence). CDR3 length equals 15 residues. Using immunoSEQ multiplex PCR, the repertoire was profiled, and TCRdb retains in-frame clones only, with some absent. The repertoire has some 2 million clones, about 95% of them found once; the top ten carry approximately 1%. CD8 cells regarded as naive lacked CD45RO, were positively chosen for CCR7, and omitted terminally differentiated effector memory CD45RA+ cells. Broader study findings: A small donor pool kept down the genetic and exposure-history diversity that was represented. Among donors, clonotype sharing was expected to be affected by sequencing depth.

Of note for this clone: Its target is not known.

The source is a man aged 18 to 29 in good health. This sequence joins TRBV7-9 and TRBJ1-4, with 7 bases identical to TRBD1. The sequenced sample consisted of naive CD8+ T cells sorted from blood. CDR3 region: CASRITGTENEKLFF. The CDR3 nucleotides are TGTGCCAGCAGGATTACCGGGACAGAGAATGAAAAACTGTTTTTT.